A selection of T cell receptor beta chains follows, all from one sample in a study of blood T cell repertoires in COVID-19. Assay used: immunoSEQ multiplex PCR; TCRdb lists only in-frame clones, some missing. The sample holds roughly 170,000 clones, under 90% seen once. Source material: peripheral blood. The source is a human donor in a cohort sampled during active COVID-19. Each CDR3 is given with its conserved first and last residue. The order of the fields is CDR3 length, V gene, CDR3 protein.

cdr3_length: 13
v_call: TRBV12-3/TRBV12-4
cdr3_aa: CASSLYRGPEAFF

cdr3_length: 14
v_call: TRBV4-1
cdr3_aa: CASSQDSRSYGYTF

cdr3_length: 13
v_call: TRBV19
cdr3_aa: CASSNRGRNGYTF

cdr3_length: 13
v_call: TRBV10-3
cdr3_aa: CAISPDTYNEQFF

cdr3_length: 15
v_call: TRBV7-3
cdr3_aa: CASSLGQGAGNEQFF

cdr3_length: 13
v_call: TRBV4-2
cdr3_aa: CASSHPEAPEQYF

cdr3_length: 14
v_call: TRBV4-1
cdr3_aa: CASSRDNWGSPLHF

cdr3_length: 12
v_call: TRBV6-5
cdr3_aa: CASSRGGTEAFF

cdr3_length: 15
v_call: TRBV19
cdr3_aa: CASKIGTRNTGELFF

cdr3_length: 15
v_call: TRBV27
cdr3_aa: CASSTSIGGNQPQHF

cdr3_length: 16
v_call: TRBV9
cdr3_aa: CASSSGSGASTDTQYF

cdr3_length: 12
v_call: TRBV12-3/TRBV12-4
cdr3_aa: CASRTKGGGYTF

cdr3_length: 15
v_call: TRBV5-1
cdr3_aa: CASSSQTGEQETQYF

cdr3_length: 15
v_call: TRBV5-1
cdr3_aa: CASSFGQGGFYEQYF

cdr3_length: 17
v_call: TRBV5-5
cdr3_aa: CASSHRGQLGSGNTIYF

cdr3_length: 15
v_call: TRBV2
cdr3_aa: CASSEPTGRRDTQYF

cdr3_length: 14
v_call: TRBV5-4
cdr3_aa: CASSLRDRGREQYF

cdr3_length: 16
v_call: TRBV4-1
cdr3_aa: CASSHTMGQGFEKLFF

cdr3_length: 13
v_call: TRBV6-2/TRBV6-3
cdr3_aa: CASSYGRAGELFF

cdr3_length: 15
v_call: TRBV6-6
cdr3_aa: CASRKTDSTNEKLFF

cdr3_length: 13
v_call: TRBV29-1
cdr3_aa: CSVDVRVGETQYF

cdr3_length: 16
v_call: TRBV24-1
cdr3_aa: CATSGSGQGPGNEQFF

cdr3_length: 14
v_call: TRBV25-1
cdr3_aa: CASSESGTRRTQYF

cdr3_length: 17
v_call: TRBV4-1
cdr3_aa: CASSQVTSGGNQETQYF

cdr3_length: 18
v_call: TRBV12-5
cdr3_aa: CASGLVVGQGSGNTEAFF

cdr3_length: 16
v_call: TRBV5-1
cdr3_aa: CASSLDAGQGHEKLFF

cdr3_length: 14
v_call: TRBV4-2
cdr3_aa: CASSHERGLDTQYF

cdr3_length: 13
v_call: TRBV7-3
cdr3_aa: CASSITGSHEQYF

cdr3_length: 14
v_call: TRBV19
cdr3_aa: CASAGGDTSYGYTF

cdr3_length: 14
v_call: TRBV27
cdr3_aa: CASSLWQGASPLHF

cdr3_length: 16
v_call: TRBV4-1
cdr3_aa: CASSQDSIGTAYEQYF

cdr3_length: 13
v_call: TRBV19
cdr3_aa: CASSRGTGYEQYF

cdr3_length: 17
v_call: TRBV3-1/TRBV3-2
cdr3_aa: CASSQEGAGRDTGELFF

cdr3_length: 16
v_call: TRBV6-1
cdr3_aa: CASSVFGQGRTYGYTF

cdr3_length: 16
v_call: TRBV4-1
cdr3_aa: CASSQVRTGSTGELFF

cdr3_length: 14
v_call: TRBV4-2
cdr3_aa: CASSLDRGDNEQFF

cdr3_length: 12
v_call: TRBV3-1/TRBV3-2
cdr3_aa: CANMAEGQPQHF

cdr3_length: 16
v_call: TRBV5-4
cdr3_aa: CASSSGTVRTVYGYTF

cdr3_length: 14
v_call: TRBV2
cdr3_aa: CASNSNSGANVLTF

cdr3_length: 14
v_call: TRBV4-1
cdr3_aa: CASSQGADFNEQFF

cdr3_length: 14
v_call: TRBV3-1/TRBV3-2
cdr3_aa: CASSLGGISYEQYF

cdr3_length: 16
v_call: TRBV3-1/TRBV3-2
cdr3_aa: CASSQGGRYSGNTIYF

cdr3_length: 16
v_call: TRBV19
cdr3_aa: CASSDGRSGDYQPQHF

cdr3_length: 15
v_call: TRBV6-5
cdr3_aa: CASSRGMGGGSGYTF

cdr3_length: 15
v_call: TRBV9
cdr3_aa: CASSVGAGGPYEQYF

cdr3_length: 15
v_call: TRBV3-1/TRBV3-2
cdr3_aa: CASSQDRDQGQPQHF

cdr3_length: 13
v_call: TRBV12-3/TRBV12-4
cdr3_aa: CASSLGQQETQYF

cdr3_length: 13
v_call: TRBV5-1
cdr3_aa: CASSLRGGETQYF

cdr3_length: 17
v_call: TRBV15
cdr3_aa: CATSRDGTSGDARELFF

cdr3_length: 15
v_call: TRBV28
cdr3_aa: CASSDGTVSNQPQHF

cdr3_length: 15
v_call: TRBV29-1
cdr3_aa: CSVDDLQGTPLEQFF

cdr3_length: 15
v_call: TRBV4-1
cdr3_aa: CASSQDRAQLGEQYF

cdr3_length: 11
v_call: TRBV10-3
cdr3_aa: CAITSNTEAFF

cdr3_length: 16
v_call: TRBV28
cdr3_aa: CASSPPVEGVNEKLFF